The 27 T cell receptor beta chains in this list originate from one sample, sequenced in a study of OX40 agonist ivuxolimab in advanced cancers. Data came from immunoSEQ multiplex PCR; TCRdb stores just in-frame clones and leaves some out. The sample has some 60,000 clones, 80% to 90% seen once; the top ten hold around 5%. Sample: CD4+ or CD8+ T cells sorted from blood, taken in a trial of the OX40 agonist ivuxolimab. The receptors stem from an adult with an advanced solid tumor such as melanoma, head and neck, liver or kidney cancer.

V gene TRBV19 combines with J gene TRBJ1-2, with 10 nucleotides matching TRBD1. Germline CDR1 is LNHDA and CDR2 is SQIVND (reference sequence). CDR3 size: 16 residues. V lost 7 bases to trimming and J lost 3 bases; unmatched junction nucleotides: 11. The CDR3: CASKPLGQGDHYGYTF. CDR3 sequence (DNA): TGTGCCAGTAAACCCCTCGGACAGGGGGATCACTATGGCTACACCTTC.

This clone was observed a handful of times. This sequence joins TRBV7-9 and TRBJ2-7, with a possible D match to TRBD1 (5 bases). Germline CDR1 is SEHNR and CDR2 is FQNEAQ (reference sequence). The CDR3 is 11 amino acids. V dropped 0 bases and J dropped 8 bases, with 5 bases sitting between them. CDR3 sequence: CASSLADKQYF. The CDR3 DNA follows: TGTGCCAGCAGCTTAGCGGACAAGCAGTACTTC.

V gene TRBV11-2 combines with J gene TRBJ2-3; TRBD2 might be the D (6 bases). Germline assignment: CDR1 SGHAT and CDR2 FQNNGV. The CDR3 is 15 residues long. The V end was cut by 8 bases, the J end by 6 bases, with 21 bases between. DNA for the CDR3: TGTGCCAGCCGTCTGGGCGGGGCGACAAGGGATACGCAGTATTTT. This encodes CASRLGGATRDTQYF.

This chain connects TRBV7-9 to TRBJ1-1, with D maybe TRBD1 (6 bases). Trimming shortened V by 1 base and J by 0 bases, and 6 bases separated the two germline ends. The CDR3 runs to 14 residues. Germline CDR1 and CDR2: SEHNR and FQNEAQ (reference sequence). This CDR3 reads CASSLGTVNTEAFF. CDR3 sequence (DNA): TGTGCCAGCAGCTTAGGGACAGTGAACACTGAAGCTTTCTTT.

The CDR3 is CASSLLQGTGELFF. Written as DNA, the CDR3 is TGCGCCAGCAGCCTATTACAGGGCACCGGGGAGCTGTTTTTT. The chain combines TRBV5-1 with TRBJ2-2, with TRBD1 as a possible D gene (6 bases). The V end lost 4 bases, the J end lost 4 bases, and 11 bases lay between the germline ends. This CDR3 region has 14 residues. Germline loops: CDR1 SGHRS, CDR2 YFSETQ.

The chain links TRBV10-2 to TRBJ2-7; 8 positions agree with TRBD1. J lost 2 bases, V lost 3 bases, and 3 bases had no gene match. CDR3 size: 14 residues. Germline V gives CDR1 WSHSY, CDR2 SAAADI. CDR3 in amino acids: CASSDGGQAYEQYF. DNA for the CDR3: TGCGCCAGCAGTGATGGGGGACAGGCCTACGAGCAGTACTTC.

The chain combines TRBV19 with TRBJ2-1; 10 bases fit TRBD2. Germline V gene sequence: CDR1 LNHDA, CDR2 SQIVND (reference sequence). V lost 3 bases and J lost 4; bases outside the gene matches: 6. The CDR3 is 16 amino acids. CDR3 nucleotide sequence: TGTGCCAGTAGTATCTCAGCGGGAGGGGTTTACAATGAGCAGTTCTTC. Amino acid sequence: CASSISAGGVYNEQFF.

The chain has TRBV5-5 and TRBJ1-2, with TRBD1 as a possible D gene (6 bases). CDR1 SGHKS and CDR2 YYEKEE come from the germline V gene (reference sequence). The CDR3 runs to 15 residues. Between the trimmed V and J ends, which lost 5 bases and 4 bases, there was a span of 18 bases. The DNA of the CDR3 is TGTGCCAGCAGTCAGGCCCAGGGGAGGGTCTATGGCTACACCTTC. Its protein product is CASSQAQGRVYGYTF.

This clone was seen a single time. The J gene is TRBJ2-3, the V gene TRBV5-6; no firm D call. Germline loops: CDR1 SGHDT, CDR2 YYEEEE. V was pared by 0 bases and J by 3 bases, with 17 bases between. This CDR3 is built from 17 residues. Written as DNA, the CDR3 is TGTGCCAGCAGCTTGGGCCCCTCTAGGGTATGGACAGATACGCAGTATTTT. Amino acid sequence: CASSLGPSRVWTDTQYF.

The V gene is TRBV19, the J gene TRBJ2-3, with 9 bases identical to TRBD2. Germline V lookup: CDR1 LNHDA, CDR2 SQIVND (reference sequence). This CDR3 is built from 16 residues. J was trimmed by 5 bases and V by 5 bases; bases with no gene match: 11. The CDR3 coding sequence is TGTGCCAGTAGTTCGACTAGCGGCGCTATCGTAGATACGCAGTATTTT. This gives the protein CASSSTSGAIVDTQYF.

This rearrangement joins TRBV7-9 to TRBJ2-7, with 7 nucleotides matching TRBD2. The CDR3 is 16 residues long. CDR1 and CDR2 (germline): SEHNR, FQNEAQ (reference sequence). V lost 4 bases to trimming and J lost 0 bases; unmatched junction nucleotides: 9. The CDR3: CASSSSGLPFSYEQYF. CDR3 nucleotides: TGTGCCAGCAGCTCTTCGGGACTACCGTTCTCCTACGAGCAGTACTTC.

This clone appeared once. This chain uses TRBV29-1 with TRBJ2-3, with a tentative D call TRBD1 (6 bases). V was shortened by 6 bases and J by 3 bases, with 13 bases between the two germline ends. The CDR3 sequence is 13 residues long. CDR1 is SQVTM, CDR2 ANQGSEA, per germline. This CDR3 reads CSVADRPTDTQYF. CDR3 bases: TGCAGCGTCGCAGACAGGCCGACAGATACGCAGTATTTT.

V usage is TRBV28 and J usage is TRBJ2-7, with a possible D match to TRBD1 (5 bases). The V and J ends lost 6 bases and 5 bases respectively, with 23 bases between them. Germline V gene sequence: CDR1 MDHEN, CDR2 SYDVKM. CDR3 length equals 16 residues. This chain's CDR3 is CASSEGHPIKRHEQYF. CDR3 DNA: TGTGCCAGCAGCGAAGGACACCCGATCAAGCGCCACGAGCAGTACTTC.

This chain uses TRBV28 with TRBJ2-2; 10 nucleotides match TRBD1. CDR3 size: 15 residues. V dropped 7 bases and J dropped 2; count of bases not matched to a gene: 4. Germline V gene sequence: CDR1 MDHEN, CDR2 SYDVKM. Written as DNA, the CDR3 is TGTGCCAGCAATCGGGACAGGGGCAACACCGGGGAGCTGTTTTTT. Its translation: CASNRDRGNTGELFF.

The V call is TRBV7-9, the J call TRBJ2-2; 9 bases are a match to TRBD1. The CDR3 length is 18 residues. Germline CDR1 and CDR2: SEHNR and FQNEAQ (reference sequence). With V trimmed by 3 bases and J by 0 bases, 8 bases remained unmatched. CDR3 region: CASSFPGQGTSNTGELFF. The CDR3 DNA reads TGTGCCAGCAGCTTCCCGGGACAGGGAACCTCGAACACCGGGGAGCTGTTTTTT.

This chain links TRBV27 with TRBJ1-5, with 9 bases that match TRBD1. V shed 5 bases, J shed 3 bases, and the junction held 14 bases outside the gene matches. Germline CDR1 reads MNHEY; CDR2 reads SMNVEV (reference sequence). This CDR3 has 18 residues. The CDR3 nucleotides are TGTGCCAGCAGTCTGACAGGGGGGGACTTCGTGAACAATCAGCCCCAGCATTTT. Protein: CASSLTGGDFVNNQPQHF.

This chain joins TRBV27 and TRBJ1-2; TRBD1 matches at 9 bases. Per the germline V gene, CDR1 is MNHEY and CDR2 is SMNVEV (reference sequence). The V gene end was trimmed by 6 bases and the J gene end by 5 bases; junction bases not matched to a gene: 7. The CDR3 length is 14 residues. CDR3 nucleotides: TGTGCCAGCAGGAGGACAGGGGACCAATATGGCTACACCTTC. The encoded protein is CASRRTGDQYGYTF.

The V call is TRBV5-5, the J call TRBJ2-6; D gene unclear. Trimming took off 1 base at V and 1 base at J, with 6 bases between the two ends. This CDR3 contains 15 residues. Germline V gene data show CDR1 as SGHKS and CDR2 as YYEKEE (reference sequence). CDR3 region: CASSLSLSGANVLTF. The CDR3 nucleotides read TGTGCCAGCAGCTTGAGTTTATCTGGGGCCAACGTCCTGACTTTC.

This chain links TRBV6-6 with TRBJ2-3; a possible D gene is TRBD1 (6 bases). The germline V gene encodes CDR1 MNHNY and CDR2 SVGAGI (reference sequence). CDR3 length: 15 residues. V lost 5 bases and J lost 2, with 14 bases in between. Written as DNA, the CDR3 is TGTGCCAGCAGTCAATGGGACACGAACACAGATACGCAGTATTTT. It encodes CASSQWDTNTDTQYF.

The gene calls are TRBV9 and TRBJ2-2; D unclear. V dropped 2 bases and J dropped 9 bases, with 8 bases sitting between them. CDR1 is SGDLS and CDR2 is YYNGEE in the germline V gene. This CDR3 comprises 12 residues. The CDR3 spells CASSVPSRELFF. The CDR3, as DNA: TGTGCCAGCAGCGTCCCCTCCCGGGAGCTGTTTTTT.

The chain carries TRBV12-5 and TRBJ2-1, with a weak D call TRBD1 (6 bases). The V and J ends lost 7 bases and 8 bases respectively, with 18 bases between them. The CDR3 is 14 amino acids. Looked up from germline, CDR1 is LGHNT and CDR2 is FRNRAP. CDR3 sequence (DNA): TGTGCTAGTGCCCCCGGAAACAGGGTCCATGAGCAGTTCTTC. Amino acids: CASAPGNRVHEQFF.

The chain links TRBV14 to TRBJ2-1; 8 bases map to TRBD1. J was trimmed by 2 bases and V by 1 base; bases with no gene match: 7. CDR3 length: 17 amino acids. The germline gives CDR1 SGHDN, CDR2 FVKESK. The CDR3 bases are TGTGCCAGCAGCCAAGTGGTCTACAGGGGGACCTACAATGAGCAGTTCTTC. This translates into CASSQVVYRGTYNEQFF.

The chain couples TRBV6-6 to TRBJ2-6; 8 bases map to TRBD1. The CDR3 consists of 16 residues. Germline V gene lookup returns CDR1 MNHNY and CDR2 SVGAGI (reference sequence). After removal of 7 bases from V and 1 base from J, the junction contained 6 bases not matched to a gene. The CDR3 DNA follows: TGTGCCAGCACAGGGGGCTTCAATTCTGGGGCCAACGTCCTGACTTTC. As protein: CASTGGFNSGANVLTF.

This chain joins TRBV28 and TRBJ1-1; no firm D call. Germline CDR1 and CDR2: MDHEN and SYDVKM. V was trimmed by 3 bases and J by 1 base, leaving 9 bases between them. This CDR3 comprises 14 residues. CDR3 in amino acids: CASSFWGRNTEAFF. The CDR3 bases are TGTGCCAGCAGTTTTTGGGGTAGGAACACTGAAGCTTTCTTT.

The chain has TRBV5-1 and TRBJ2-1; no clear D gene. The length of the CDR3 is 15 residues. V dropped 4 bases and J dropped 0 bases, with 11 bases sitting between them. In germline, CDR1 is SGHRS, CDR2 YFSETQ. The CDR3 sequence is CASSPDRRSYNEQFF. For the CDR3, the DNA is TGCGCCAGCAGCCCGGACCGTCGCTCCTACAATGAGCAGTTCTTC. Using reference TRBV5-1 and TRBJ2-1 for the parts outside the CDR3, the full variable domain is KAGVTQTPRYLIKTRGQQVTLSCSPISGHRSVSWYQQTPGQGLQFLFEYFSETQRNKGNFPGRFSGRQFSNSRSEMNVSTLELGDSALYLCASSPDRRSYNEQFFGPGTRLTVL.

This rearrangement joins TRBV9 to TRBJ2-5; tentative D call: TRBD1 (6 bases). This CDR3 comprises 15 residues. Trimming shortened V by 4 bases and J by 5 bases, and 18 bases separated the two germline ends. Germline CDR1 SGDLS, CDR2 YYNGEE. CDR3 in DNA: TGTGCCAGCAGCCCTCGACAGGACCCCCGTGAGACCCAGTACTTC. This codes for CASSPRQDPRETQYF.

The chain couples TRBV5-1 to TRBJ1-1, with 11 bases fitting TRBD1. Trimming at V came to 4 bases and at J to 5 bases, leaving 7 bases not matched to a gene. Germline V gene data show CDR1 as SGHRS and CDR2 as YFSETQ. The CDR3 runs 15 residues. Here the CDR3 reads CASSRTGTGGTEAFF. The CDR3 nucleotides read TGCGCCAGCAGCCGAACCGGGACAGGGGGGACTGAAGCTTTCTTT.